A selection of T cell receptor beta chains follows, all from one sample in a study of shared clonotypes between healthy human individuals. The repertoire was sequenced with immunoSEQ multiplex PCR; TCRdb's copy has only in-frame clones and lacks some. The sample shows 2 million to 2.5 million clones, just over 90% of them seen only once. Specimen: naive CD4+ T cells from PBMCs. These receptors were taken from a man aged 18 to 35 in good health. Some clones in this sample may be carry-over from other donors' samples. Each CDR3 is given with its conserved first and last residue. A D gene is named only where the DNA matches it firmly. The size entry is marked missing in some rows and otherwise reads once, few, many or a size class.

d_call,v_call,j_call,clone_size,cdr3_nt,cdr3_aa
TRBD1,TRBV18,TRBJ2-5,-,TGTGCCAGCTCACCGAGGACAGGCGTTCAAGAGACCCAGTACTTC,CASSPRTGVQETQYF
-,TRBV7-6,TRBJ2-2,-,TGTGCCAGCAGCTTATTGGCAGGGCTCGCCGGGGAGCTGTTTTTT,CASSLLAGLAGELFF
-,TRBV20-1,TRBJ1-1,-,TGCAGTGCTACCGACGGCACTGAAGCTTTCTTT,CSATDGTEAFF
TRBD1,TRBV4-3,TRBJ2-3,once,TGCGCCAGCAGCCAAGGCCGGACAGGAATCACAGATACGCAGTATTTT,CASSQGRTGITDTQYF
TRBD1,TRBV28,TRBJ1-2,-,TGTGCCAGCAGACCCTCAGGACAGGGTGATTCGCTCACCTTC,CASRPSGQGDSLTF
TRBD2,TRBV5-4,TRBJ2-7,-,TGTGCCAGCAGCCGCTCGGGAGGGGAGTCCTACGAGCAGTACTTC,CASSRSGGESYEQYF
TRBD2,TRBV29-1,TRBJ2-1,-,TGCAGCGCCTCTAGCGGGAGGGAATATGAGCAGTTCTTC,CSASSGREYEQFF
TRBD1,TRBV13,TRBJ2-5,-,TGTGCCAGCAGCTTAGGTCCCAGGGGGAGTGAGACCCAGTACTTC,CASSLGPRGSETQYF
-,TRBV2,TRBJ1-2,-,TGTGCCAGCAGTGACGAGGGATTGGGCTATGGCTACACCTTC,CASSDEGLGYGYTF
-,TRBV30,TRBJ2-5,-,TGTGCCTGGAGTGTACATTGGGCGGGGGAGACCCAGTACTTC,CAWSVHWAGETQYF
-,TRBV6-1,TRBJ1-1,-,TGTGCCAGCAGTGAAATCTGGGGCACTGAAGCTTTCTTT,CASSEIWGTEAFF
TRBD1,TRBV9,TRBJ2-2,-,TGTGCCAGCAGCGAACCTACAGGGGGCGCGGACACCGGGGAGCTGTTTTTT,CASSEPTGGADTGELFF
TRBD1,TRBV5-1,TRBJ1-2,-,TGCGCCAGCAGCCCGTGGGGGACAGGGGCCGCTGGCTACACCTTC,CASSPWGTGAAGYTF
-,TRBV5-1,TRBJ2-7,-,TGCGCCAGCAGCTTGTCCGGCAGGGATTTCGACGAGCAGTACTTC,CASSLSGRDFDEQYF
TRBD2,TRBV7-8,TRBJ2-7,-,TGTGCCAGCAGCTTCGCCGGGACTAGCGTTTCCTACGAGCAGTACTTC,CASSFAGTSVSYEQYF
-,TRBV6-1,TRBJ1-1,-,TGTGCCAGCAGCTTAGAAAGGACACTTCAGGCGGCTTTCTTT,CASSLERTLQAAFF
TRBD2,TRBV4-1,TRBJ2-3,-,TGCGCCAGCAGCCCCGGGACTAGCGGGAGGGCCTCCCCAGATACGCAGTATTTT,CASSPGTSGRASPDTQYF
TRBD2,TRBV10-3,TRBJ2-7,-,TGTGCCATCAGTGCGATACAGGGTGGAACTAGCGGGTCCCTGGGCTACGAGCAGTACTTC,CAISAIQGGTSGSLGYEQYF
-,TRBV6-5,TRBJ2-7,-,TGTGCCAGCAGTCGTGCAGGGAGCTCCTACGAGCAGTACTTC,CASSRAGSSYEQYF
TRBD2,TRBV6-4,TRBJ2-5,once,TGTGCCAGCAAGGAGAGAAGGCTAGCGGGTCAAGAGACCCAGTACTTC,CASKERRLAGQETQYF
-,TRBV6-7,TRBJ1-1,-,TGTGCCAGCAGTGATAAGGATGGGCTGTACCGAGCTTTCTTT,CASSDKDGLYRAFF
TRBD2,TRBV28,TRBJ2-3,-,TGTGCCAGCAGTTTACTAGGACTAGCGGGAGGAGATACGCAGTATTTT,CASSLLGLAGGDTQYF
-,TRBV28,TRBJ1-2,-,TGTGCCAGCAGTTTATCTAGGGCAGACTATGGCTACACCTTC,CASSLSRADYGYTF
-,TRBV7-9,TRBJ1-2,-,TGTGCCAGCAGCTCCGCGGGGAGGCCCAACTATGGCTACACCTTC,CASSSAGRPNYGYTF
-,TRBV11-2,TRBJ1-1,-,TGTGCCAGCAGCTCTACCGGGGTCACTGAAGCTTTCTTT,CASSSTGVTEAFF
-,TRBV5-8,TRBJ1-2,-,TGTGCCAGCAGCTCCTACTTTCTGGGGAGTGGCTACACCTTC,CASSSYFLGSGYTF
-,TRBV6-6,TRBJ2-1,-,TGTGCCAGCAGTTACTCGCACCCGGACCTCTACAATGAGCAGTTCTTC,CASSYSHPDLYNEQFF